The rows below give T cell receptor beta chains drawn from one sample of a study of tumor-infiltrating lymphocytes in primary liver carcinoma. TCRdb re-called the multiplex PCR reads through MiXCR, storing one row per CDR3 protein. This table holds 90,000 to 150,000 distinct CDR3 sequences, around 60% found once. The specimen was liver tumor tissue from sampling region 1. Receptors originate from a woman aged 55-75 years with primary liver carcinoma and hepatitis B virus infection. CDR3s include the opening cysteine and the closing phenylalanine or tryptophan. A D gene is named only where the DNA matches it firmly. Clone sizes are given selectively: once, few, many, or a class where the clone is expanded.

j_gene	v_gene	abundance	d_gene	CDR3aa	CDR3nt
TRBJ1-1	TRBV12-3/TRBV12-4	many	NA	CASSRPSYGAFF	TGTGCCAGCAGTCGCCCTTCCTACGGAGCTTTCTTT
TRBJ1-1	TRBV5-4	NA	TRBD1	CASSPSGTGVNTEAFF	TGTGCCAGCAGCCCCTCCGGGACAGGAGTGAACACTGAAGCTTTCTTT
TRBJ2-1	TRBV7-9	NA	NA	CASSFSRANEQFF	TGTGCCAGCAGCTTTTCCAGGGCAAATGAGCAGTTCTTC
TRBJ1-5	TRBV6-1	NA	TRBD1	CTSRGGGIQPQHF	TGTACTAGCAGGGGAGGGGGCATACAGCCCCAGCATTTT
TRBJ2-3	TRBV13	many	NA	CASSAGLLGDTQYF	TGTGCCAGCAGCGCCGGGCTCTTGGGAGATACGCAGTATTTT
TRBJ2-7	TRBV7-9	many	NA	CASSLGGSREQYF	TGTGCCAGCAGCTTAGGGGGCAGCCGCGAGCAGTACTTC
TRBJ1-1	TRBV5-1	many	NA	CASSLASGHTEAFF	TGCGCCAGCAGCTTGGCCTCAGGGCACACTGAAGCTTTCTTT
TRBJ2-1	TRBV11-3	NA	TRBD2	CASSLETSGLNKQLF	TGTGCCAGCAGCTTAGAGACTAGCGGGCTGAATAAGCAGCTCTTC
TRBJ1-3	TRBV13	many	NA	CASGHRDYGNTIYF	TGTGCCAGCGGACACAGGGACTATGGAAACACCATATATTTT
TRBJ2-1	TRBV6-2/TRBV6-3	many	TRBD2	CASSYSATSGIYNEQFF	TGTGCCAGCAGTTACTCGGCGACTAGCGGGATCTACAATGAGCAGTTCTTC
TRBJ2-3	TRBV29-1	NA	NA	CSVEARDLGKDTQYF	TGTAGCGTTGAAGCTAGGGACCTGGGCAAAGATACGCAGTATTTT
TRBJ2-5	TRBV5-1	few	TRBD1	CASSLDRAGETQYF	TGCGCCAGCAGCCTTGACAGGGCTGGGGAGACCCAGTACTTC
TRBJ2-2	TRBV6-1	once	NA	CDSSVSNTGELFF	TGTGACAGCAGCGTATCCAACACAGGGGAGCTGTTTTTT
TRBJ2-3	TRBV10-3	NA	TRBD2	CATRLSGGEADTQYF	TGTGCCACAAGACTATCGGGAGGGGAAGCAGATACGCAGTATTTT
TRBJ1-2	TRBV7-9	few	NA	CASSFDRTVYGYTF	TGTGCCAGCAGCTTTGACCGGACAGTATATGGCTACACCTTC
TRBJ1-1	TRBV6-6	NA	NA	CASNWSGVDTEAFF	TGTGCCAGCAATTGGTCGGGGGTAGACACTGAAGCATTCTTT
TRBJ2-2	TRBV6-1	NA	NA	CANRRDGNTGELFF	TGTGCCAACAGACGGGACGGAAACACCGGGGAGCTGTTTTTT
TRBJ2-1	TRBV11-2	NA	NA	CASSISRIGNEQFF	TGTGCCAGCAGCATATCGCGCATCGGCAATGAGCAGTTCTTC
TRBJ2-7	TRBV5-1	NA	TRBD2	CASSLAPAGNEQYF	TGCGCCAGCAGCTTGGCCCCAGCGGGAAACGAGCAGTACTTC
TRBJ2-2	TRBV4-1	many	NA	CASSQVGGSGGELFF	TGCGCCAGCAGCCAAGTGGGGGGATCGGGCGGGGAGCTGTTTTTT
TRBJ2-2	TRBV29-1	many	NA	CSAGQGGGNTGELFF	TGCAGCGCCGGCCAGGGGGGGGGGAACACCGGGGAGCTGTTTTTT
TRBJ2-2	TRBV7-9	few	TRBD2	CASSKTSGRARRNTGELFF	TGTGCCAGCAGCAAGACTAGCGGGAGGGCCCGGAGGAACACCGGGGAGCTGTTTTTT
TRBJ2-5	TRBV7-8	NA	NA	CASSLSRAAVETQYF	TGTGCCAGCAGCTTATCCAGGGCGGCAGTGGAGACCCAGTACTTC
TRBJ2-1	TRBV4-2	NA	NA	CASSRGGPSSNERFF	TGTGCCAGCAGCCGAGGGGGACCATCTTCCAATGAGCGGTTCTTC
TRBJ1-1	TRBV12-3/TRBV12-4	NA	NA	CTGSPGHPYEAFF	TGTACCGGCAGTCCGGGACACCCCTATGAAGCTTTCTTT
TRBJ2-7	TRBV5-1	NA	NA	CASSFNGSRNEQYF	TGCGCCAGCAGCTTTAATGGGAGTAGGAACGAGCAGTACTTC
TRBJ2-7	TRBV5-1	few	NA	CASSPISQSYEQYF	TGCGCCAGCAGCCCGATTTCGCAGTCCTACGAGCAGTACTTC
TRBJ2-1	TRBV12-3/TRBV12-4	once	NA	CASSSDKYDEQFF	TGTGCCAGCAGTTCCGACAAGTACGATGAGCAGTTCTTC
TRBJ2-6	TRBV30	few	NA	CAWGVGVAGANVLTF	TGTGCCTGGGGAGTTGGAGTGGCCGGGGCCAACGTCCTGACTTTC
TRBJ2-3	TRBV6-4	NA	NA	CASSERDLSDTQYF	TGTGCCAGCAGTGAACGGGACTTGTCAGATACGCAGTATTTT
TRBJ2-2	TRBV11-2	NA	TRBD2	CASNSRSGRRATGELFF	TGTGCCAGCAACTCCCGTAGCGGGAGGAGGGCCACCGGGGAGCTGTTTTTT
TRBJ2-3	TRBV11-3	NA	TRBD2	CASSQYSGRLADTQYF	TGTGCTAGCAGCCAGTATAGCGGGAGACTCGCAGATACGCAGTATTTT
TRBJ1-1	TRBV6-4	many	NA	CASSDSDRTGLNTEAFF	TGTGCCAGCAGTGATTCCGACCGAACTGGGTTGAACACTGAAGCTTTCTTT
TRBJ2-1	TRBV11-3	NA	TRBD1	CATSVGQGANNEQFF	TGTGCCACTAGCGTTGGACAGGGGGCAAACAATGAGCAGTTCTTC
TRBJ2-7	TRBV10-2	NA	NA	CASSVHSWSYEQYF	TGCGCCAGCAGTGTACATAGCTGGTCCTACGAGCAGTACTTC
TRBJ2-2	TRBV12-3/TRBV12-4	many	NA	CASSLGQAASGELFF	TGTGCCAGCAGTTTAGGACAGGCGGCGTCCGGGGAGCTGTTTTTT
TRBJ1-2	TRBV28	NA	NA	CTKYGYTF	TGTACTAAGTATGGCTACACCTTC
TRBJ2-7	TRBV19	NA	NA	CASSIIGGEQYF	TGTGCCAGTAGTATCATTGGGGGGGAGCAGTACTTC
TRBJ2-2	TRBV5-1	few	NA	CASSVTGELFF	TGCGCCAGCAGCGTTACCGGGGAGCTGTTTTTT
TRBJ1-2	TRBV11-1	NA	NA	CAGSLTPRGTNYGYAF	TGTGCCGGCAGCCTCACACCACGCGGGACTAACTATGGCTACGCCTTC
TRBJ1-4	TRBV7-2	NA	TRBD1	CASSLLSGTGDEKLFF	TGTGCCAGCAGCTTACTCTCGGGGACAGGGGATGAAAAACTGTTTTTT
TRBJ2-7	TRBV20-1	NA	NA	CSAIRSSDQRSREQYF	TGCAGTGCTATACGCTCTAGCGACCAAAGGTCTCGGGAGCAGTACTTC
TRBJ2-1	TRBV7-9	NA	TRBD1	CVSSSPEQGYVNEQFF	TGTGTCAGCAGCTCCCCTGAACAGGGGTACGTTAATGAGCAGTTCTTC
TRBJ2-1	TRBV5-1	many	NA	CASSLSTSTEQFF	TGCGCCAGCAGCTTGTCAACTAGCACTGAGCAGTTCTTC
TRBJ2-7	TRBV11-2	NA	NA	CASSLIVGSYEQYF	TGTGCCAGCAGCCTGATAGTGGGCTCCTACGAGCAGTACTTC
TRBJ2-3	TRBV10-2	many	NA	CASSGTADTQYF	TGCGCCAGCAGCGGGACCGCAGATACGCAGTATTTT
TRBJ2-1	TRBV5-6	NA	NA	CASSLAPGVVGGEQFF	TGTGCCAGCAGCTTGGCCCCGGGAGTAGTGGGAGGCGAGCAGTTCTTC
TRBJ2-1	TRBV11-2	NA	NA	CVSSLSRVNEQFF	TGTGTCAGCAGCTTAAGCCGGGTCAATGAGCAGTTCTTC
TRBJ2-2	TRBV18	NA	NA	CASSPPGTKNTGELFF	TGTGCCAGCTCACCACCCGGGACAAAGAACACGGGGGAGCTGTTTTTT
TRBJ1-2	TRBV29-1	NA	TRBD1	CSAWDSGQPNYGHTF	TGCAGCGCGTGGGACTCGGGACAGCCCAACTATGGCCACACCTTC
TRBJ2-1	TRBV4-1	NA	TRBD2	CASIQAGLAGALEGEQFF	TGCGCCAGCATCCAAGCGGGGCTAGCGGGGGCGTTAGAAGGAGAGCAGTTCTTC